This T cell receptor beta chain was found in a study of blood T cells in healthy people across ages. The second PCR ran 7 to 11 cycles with a sample-barcoded 5' primer and J-beta primers. TCRdb independently ran MiXCR on the 5' RACE reads; one entry per CDR3 protein. The sample records roughly 700,000 distinct CDR3 sequences, 32% being singletons. With respect to this clonotype: The antigen remains unidentified.

Peripheral blood, about 9.3 milliliters per donor, was collected. Study-level points and caveats: TCR beta diversity correlated strongly with naive T cell percentage. Per million T cells, TCR beta diversity dropped about linearly as age rose.

Germline V gene data show CDR1 as MDHEN and CDR2 as SYDVKM. The CDR3 loop spans 17 amino acids. V was pared by 6 bases and J by 8 bases, with 28 bases between. The chain employs TRBV28 and TRBJ1-2; D is possibly TRBD1 (5 bases). What was sequenced was blood. This TCR was recovered from a woman older than 75 in good health. For the CDR3, the DNA is TGTGCCAGCAGCGTTCCGACAGTTTTTAGTCGTCGTGACGGCTACACCTTC. Translation: CASSVPTVFSRRDGYTF.